This T cell receptor beta chain was recovered during a study of identical twins. Per the germline V gene, CDR1 is DFQATT and CDR2 is SNEGSKA (reference sequence). The CDR3 contains 14 residues. Unmatched junction bases numbered 5, after V lost 3 bases and J lost 1 base. Via MiXCR, TCRdb re-called the 5' RACE reads, giving one row per CDR3 protein. The sample comprises 1.5 million or so distinct CDR3 sequences, less than 40% of which are singletons, and about 0.27% rests with the top ten. Overall study results and limits: Invariant T cells like MAIT and iNKT could partly confound the zero-insertion analyses.

With respect to this clonotype: No antigen is known for it.

The sample was cord blood. The chain recombines TRBV20-1 with TRBJ2-5; 7 positions match TRBD2. The receptor was derived from a newborn girl in good health. The CDR3 coding sequence is TGCAGTGCTAGCCCAGCGGGGATCCAAGAGACCCAGTACTTC. Protein: CSASPAGIQETQYF.